The count of the clone carrying this T cell receptor (beta chain) is one. The data are from a study of blood T cell repertoires in COVID-19. Study summary: Acute and convalescent COVID-19 specimens originated in the United States, Italy and Spain. From T cells, B-cell-depleted T cells, or PBMCs came the material, which was cDNA or gDNA.

V lost 5 bases to trimming and J lost 3 bases, with 16 bases between them. Germline assignment: CDR1 SGHRS and CDR2 YFSETQ. This CDR3 is 15 amino acids long. Authors' analysis steps: Estimated nucleated cell counts came from reference gene primer amplification. Produced via immunoSEQ multiplex PCR; TCRdb's table is partial and in-frame only. The DNA was the basis for D and trimming; V, J and clone size are from that table. The sample carries under 70,000 clones, around 80% recorded once. The sample comprised peripheral blood. The TCR was taken from a woman over 75 with acute or convalescent COVID-19. The rearrangement links TRBV5-1 to TRBJ2-3; the D gene is possibly TRBD1 (6 bases). The CDR3 coding sequence is TGCGCCAGCAGGGCTTCAGGGGATGTAACAGATACGCAGTATTTT. This gives the protein CASRASGDVTDTQYF.